This entry lists 23 T cell receptor beta chains sequenced from one sample in a study of TIL therapy for anti-PD-1-resistant metastatic lung cancer. The libraries were made with immunoSEQ v3. Profiled with immunoSEQ multiplex PCR; TCRdb holds only in-frame clones, not every one. The sample contains 50,000 to 70,000 clones, around 63% of which appear only once. Time point denoted: pre-treatment sample, taken before nivolumab and TIL therapy. The source material was blood, sampled at baseline. These receptors were collected from a person between 25 and 80 years old with non-small cell lung cancer.

The chain uses TRBV19 and TRBJ1-1; a possible D gene is TRBD1 (5 bases). V was trimmed by 3 bases and J by 4 bases, leaving 6 bases between them. Germline V gene sequence: CDR1 LNHDA, CDR2 SQIVND (reference sequence). The CDR3 sequence is 12 residues long. DNA of the CDR3: TGTGCCAGTAGTATGGGGGGCACTGAAGCTTTCTTT. Translation: CASSMGGTEAFF.

This rearrangement joins TRBV27 to TRBJ1-5, with a possible D match to TRBD1 (5 bases). The V and J ends lost 5 bases and 5 bases respectively, with 19 bases between them. This CDR3 has 16 amino acids. The germline CDR1 and CDR2 sequences are MNHEY and SMNVEV (reference sequence). CDR3 coding DNA: TGTGCCAGCAGTCCCGAGAGACCCAGGGTCGATCAGCCCCAGCATTTT. As protein: CASSPERPRVDQPQHF.

The chain is built from TRBV7-9 and TRBJ2-1, with 9 bases lining up with TRBD2. The CDR3 is 15 amino acids. Germline V gene sequence: CDR1 SEHNR, CDR2 FQNEAQ (reference sequence). The J segment lost 0 bases and the V segment lost 4 bases, leaving 1 base of the junction unmatched. The CDR3 here is CASSSRGGSYNEQFF. The CDR3, as DNA: TGTGCCAGCAGCTCGCGGGGGGGCTCCTACAATGAGCAGTTCTTC.

This chain links TRBV28 with TRBJ1-2; D uncertain. The V and J ends lost 2 bases and 2 bases respectively, with 3 bases between them. The CDR3 is 12 amino acids. Per germline, CDR1 MDHEN and CDR2 SYDVKM. CDR3 residues: CASSLQNYGYTF. For the CDR3, the DNA is TGTGCCAGCAGTTTACAGAACTATGGCTACACCTTC.

This clone appeared once. The rearrangement joins TRBV28 to TRBJ2-5, with D possibly being TRBD2 (5 bases). The CDR3 is made up of 13 amino acids. The germline CDR1 and CDR2 sequences are MDHEN and SYDVKM. V was pared by 6 bases and J by 7 bases, with 15 bases between. CDR3 bases: TGTGCCAGCAGGTTTTTTGACGAGGGGACCCAGTACTTC. Translated: CASRFFDEGTQYF.

The V gene is TRBV5-1, the J gene TRBJ2-1; TRBD2 matches 9 bases. The germline V gene has CDR1 SGHRS and CDR2 YFSETQ. The CDR3 has 15 amino acids. V dropped 5 bases and J dropped 4; count of bases not matched to a gene: 7. CDR3 nucleotide sequence: TGCGCCAGCAGATTAGCGGGAGTGGAATACAATGAGCAGTTCTTC. Protein: CASRLAGVEYNEQFF.

The V and J genes are TRBV7-9 and TRBJ2-5; perhaps TRBD2 as D (5 bases). From germline, CDR1 is SEHNR and CDR2 FQNEAQ (reference sequence). This CDR3 spans 14 amino acids. Trimming took 5 bases from V and 0 from J, leaving 10 bases between them. For the CDR3, the DNA is TGTGCCAGCAGCGTATCCGGGAACCAAGAGACCCAGTACTTC. It encodes CASSVSGNQETQYF.

This chain uses TRBV30 with TRBJ2-1; D unresolved. V was cut by 0 bases and J by 8 bases, with 11 bases left in between. The CDR3 is made up of 13 amino acids. The germline gives CDR1 GTSNPN, CDR2 SVGIG (reference sequence). The CDR3 loop reads CAWSVRLEDEQFF. The DNA of the CDR3 is TGTGCCTGGAGTGTACGGCTAGAAGATGAGCAGTTCTTC.

The chain links TRBV6-5 to TRBJ1-2, with D tentatively TRBD1 (5 bases). V lost 5 bases to trimming and J lost 3 bases, with 13 bases between them. Germline values: CDR1 MNHEY, CDR2 SVGAGI. CDR3 size: 14 residues. CDR3 DNA sequence: TGTGCCAGCAGTCCGATCAGGGCGGACTATGGCTACACCTTC. Translation: CASSPIRADYGYTF.

This clone was observed a single time. V and J are TRBV27 and TRBJ2-7; 7 bases match TRBD1. This CDR3 has 15 residues. V was clipped by 3 bases and J by 2 bases; unmatched bases: 7. Germline V gene data show CDR1 as MNHEY and CDR2 as SMNVEV (reference sequence). CDR3 in amino acids: CASSFSRQGPYEQYF. In DNA, the CDR3 is TGTGCCAGCAGTTTTTCGAGACAGGGCCCCTACGAGCAGTACTTC.

This clone turned up a few times. Additional DNA sequences in this sample encode the identical CDR3. The V call is TRBV7-9, the J call TRBJ1-2; D might be TRBD1 (5 bases). The CDR3 is 12 residues long. The germline V gene encodes CDR1 SEHNR and CDR2 FQNEAQ (reference sequence). Trimming took 3 bases from V and 4 from J, leaving 6 bases between them. CDR3 residues: CASSLGGYGYTF. In nucleotides, the CDR3 is TGTGCCAGCAGCTTGGGGGGCTATGGCTACACCTTC.

Relative to its sample, this clone is medium-sized. This chain joins TRBV6-6 and TRBJ1-6; D possibly corresponds to TRBD1 (5 bases). CDR3 size: 16 residues. Germline V gene sequence: CDR1 MNHNY, CDR2 SVGAGI (reference sequence). V lost 2 bases and J 0 bases, leaving 8 bases between the germline ends. CDR3 coding DNA: TGTGCCAGCAGTTACGGGGGGAGCTCCTATAATTCACCCCTCCACTTT. Amino acid sequence: CASSYGGSSYNSPLHF.

V and J are TRBV6-5 and TRBJ1-6, with 9 positions matching TRBD1. Germline values: CDR1 MNHEY, CDR2 SVGAGI. V lost 0 bases to trimming and J lost 8 bases; unmatched junction nucleotides: 2. This CDR3 comprises 15 residues. CDR3 nucleotide sequence: TGTGCCAGCAGTTACTCTGGACAGGGGTATTCACCCCTCCACTTT. As protein: CASSYSGQGYSPLHF.

The chain has TRBV5-4 and TRBJ2-7, with TRBD2 matching 8 bases. V shed 4 bases and J 0 bases; nucleotides not matched to a gene: 9. Germline V gene data show CDR1 as SGHNT and CDR2 as YYREEE (reference sequence). The length of the CDR3 is 16 residues. CDR3 in amino acids: CASSTRTSSDSYEQYF. The CDR3 bases are TGTGCCAGCAGCACCCGGACTAGCTCAGACTCCTACGAGCAGTACTTC.

This chain links TRBV5-4 with TRBJ2-7, with 8 nucleotides matching TRBD2. This CDR3 region has 13 residues. CDR1 is SGHNT and CDR2 is YYREEE in the germline V gene (reference sequence). Trimming at V came to 4 bases and at J to 6 bases, leaving 6 bases not matched to a gene. The chain's CDR3 is CASSRGGLLEQYF. DNA of the CDR3: TGTGCCAGCAGCCGGGGGGGTCTCCTCGAGCAGTACTTC.

This clone was counted a few times. The CDR3, as DNA: TGTGCCAGTAGTCGCGGGGACAAACAAGAGACCCAGTACTTC. This translates into CASSRGDKQETQYF. The chain has TRBV19 and TRBJ2-5; either TRBD1 or TRBD2 may supply D (6 bases each). This CDR3 spans 14 amino acids. The germline V gene encodes CDR1 LNHDA and CDR2 SQIVND (reference sequence). V lost 5 bases to trimming and J lost 2 bases, with 12 bases between them. The variable domain in full, with the rest retrieved from reference TRBV19 and TRBJ2-5, is DGGITQSPKYLFRKEGQNVTLSCEQNLNHDAMYWYRQDPGQGLRLIYYSQIVNDFQKGDIAEGYSVSREKKESFPLTVTSAQKNPTAFYLCASSRGDKQETQYFGPGTRLLVL.

The genes are TRBV5-1 and TRBJ1-2; a possible D gene is TRBD1 (6 bases). V lost 4 bases, J lost 2 bases, and 18 bases lay in between. CDR1 and CDR2 (germline): SGHRS, YFSETQ. The CDR3 spans 16 residues. CDR3 DNA: TGCGCCAGCAGCCCCCGACCTGACAGGACGAACTATGGCTACACCTTC. Its protein is CASSPRPDRTNYGYTF.

The chain links TRBV5-6 to TRBJ1-2; a weak D match, TRBD1 (5 bases). V gave up 2 bases and J gave up 4 bases, with 12 bases separating them. The CDR3 has 14 residues. Per the germline V gene, CDR1 is SGHDT and CDR2 is YYEEEE. The CDR3 is CASSFWPGAYGYTF. Here the CDR3 DNA reads TGTGCCAGCAGCTTCTGGCCCGGGGCCTATGGCTACACCTTC.

A few counts support this clone. This rearrangement joins TRBV2 to TRBJ2-5, with a weak D call TRBD1 (6 bases). Germline V gene data show CDR1 as SNHLY and CDR2 as FYNNEI. The V gene lost 8 bases and the J gene lost 4 bases, with 11 bases spanning the gap. The length of the CDR3 is 12 residues. As DNA, the CDR3 is TGTGCCAGCCAGGGGTCCGGAGAGACCCAGTACTTC. This encodes CASQGSGETQYF.

The chain links TRBV15 to TRBJ2-2; possibly TRBD1 or TRBD2 for D (5 bases each). CDR1 LNHNV and CDR2 YYDKDF come from the germline V gene (reference sequence). This CDR3 has 17 residues. V dropped 3 bases and J dropped 5 bases, with 19 bases sitting between them. The CDR3 nucleotides read TGTGCCACCAGCAGGCTCGGGGTCGTGGGGCAGACCGGGGAGCTGTTTTTT. This sequence encodes CATSRLGVVGQTGELFF.

This sequence joins TRBV5-4 and TRBJ1-1; 8 nucleotides agree with TRBD1. This CDR3 has 15 amino acids. CDR1 is SGHNT, CDR2 YYREEE, per germline (reference sequence). Trimming at V came to 3 bases and at J to 1 base, leaving 5 bases not matched to a gene. Written as DNA, the CDR3 is TGTGCCAGCAGCTCAGAAACAGGGGGGAACACTGAAGCTTTCTTT. Protein sequence: CASSSETGGNTEAFF.

This chain links TRBV7-9 with TRBJ1-2, with TRBD1 matching over 8 bases. Germline lookup yields CDR1 SEHNR and CDR2 FQNEAQ (reference sequence). V was pared by 3 bases and J by 8 bases, with 2 bases of the junction left unmatched. The CDR3 is made up of 12 amino acids. The CDR3 sequence is CASSFGTGGYTF. CDR3 in DNA: TGTGCCAGCAGCTTTGGGACAGGCGGCTACACCTTC.

The chain has TRBV5-1 and TRBJ2-6, with D possibly TRBD2 on 5 matching bases. V was pared by 7 bases and J by 0 bases, with 11 bases between. The CDR3 consists of 15 residues. Germline values: CDR1 SGHRS, CDR2 YFSETQ. CDR3 in amino acids: CASGREGSGANVLTF. The CDR3 DNA reads as TGCGCCAGCGGAAGAGAGGGCTCTGGGGCCAACGTCCTGACTTTC.